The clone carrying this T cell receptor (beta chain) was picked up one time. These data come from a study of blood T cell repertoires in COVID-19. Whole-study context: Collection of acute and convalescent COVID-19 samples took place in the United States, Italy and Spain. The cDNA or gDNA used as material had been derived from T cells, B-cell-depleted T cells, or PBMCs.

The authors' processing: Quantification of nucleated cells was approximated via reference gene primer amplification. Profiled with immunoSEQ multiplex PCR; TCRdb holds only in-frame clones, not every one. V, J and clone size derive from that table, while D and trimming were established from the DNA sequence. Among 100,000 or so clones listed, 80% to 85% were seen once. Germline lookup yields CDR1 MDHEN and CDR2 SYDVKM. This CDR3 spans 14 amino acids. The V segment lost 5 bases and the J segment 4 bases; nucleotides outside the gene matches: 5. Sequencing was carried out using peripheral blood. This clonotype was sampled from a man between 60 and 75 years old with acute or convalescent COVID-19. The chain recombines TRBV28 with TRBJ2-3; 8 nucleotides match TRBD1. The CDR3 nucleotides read TGTGCCAGCAGTCCCGGACAGGGTGCAGATACGCAGTATTTT. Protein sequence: CASSPGQGADTQYF. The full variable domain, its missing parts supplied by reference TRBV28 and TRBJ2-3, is DVKVTQSSRYLVKRTGEKVFLECVQDMDHENMFWYRQDPGLGLRLIYFSYDVKMKEKGDIPEGYSVSREKKERFSLILESASTNQTSMYLCASSPGQGADTQYFGPGTRLTVL.